The 5 T cell receptor beta chains in this list originate from one sample, sequenced in a study of T cell responses to AZD1222 COVID-19 vaccine. Profiling relied on immunoSEQ multiplex PCR, and the TCRdb table lists in-frame clones only, not all of them. The sample consists of 90,000 to 150,000 clones, 88% of them appearing once. This specimen consisted of peripheral blood, obtained on day 0 of AZD1222 vaccination. The receptor source for this set is an adult in good health.

This chain uses TRBV6-2 or TRBV6-3 with TRBJ2-1; 9 bases map to TRBD2. The ends lost 6 bases at V and 4 bases at J; junction bases unmatched: 7. Germline CDR1 reads MNHEY; CDR2 reads SVGEGT. This CDR3 is built from 15 residues. The CDR3 spells CASRPSGTVYNEQFF. CDR3 nucleotide sequence: TGTGCCAGCAGACCTAGCGGGACGGTTTACAATGAGCAGTTCTTC.

The rearrangement links TRBV3-1 (or the pseudogene TRBV3-2) to TRBJ2-1; maybe TRBD1 (5 bases). The CDR3 loop spans 12 amino acids. Germline CDR1 and CDR2: LGHDT and YNNKEL (reference sequence). Trimming left V 9 bases short and J 9 bases short, with 15 bases between. The CDR3 spells CASRTDIGEQFF. CDR3 nucleotide sequence: TGTGCCAGTCGAACGGACATCGGTGAGCAGTTCTTC.

The chain combines TRBV5-8 with TRBJ2-3; weak D call: TRBD2 (6 bases). The CDR3 runs 13 residues. Germline V CDR1 and CDR2: SGHTS, YDEGEE. V was clipped by 1 base and J by 7 bases, with 10 bases between them. CDR3 nucleotide sequence: TGTGCCAGCAGCTTGTTGGCGGGGAATACGCAGTATTTT. Translated, it gives CASSLLAGNTQYF.

The V and J genes are TRBV19 and TRBJ1-5; D is ambiguous. The CDR3 consists of 14 residues. Trimming removed 5 bases at V and 7 bases at J, with 15 bases between. CDR1 is LNHDA, CDR2 SQIVND, per germline (reference sequence). CDR3 sequence (DNA): TGTGCCAGTAGTCTAGGCGGGATTGCACAGCCCCAGCATTTT. It specifies CASSLGGIAQPQHF.

The genes are TRBV27 and TRBJ1-6; no clear D gene. The length of the CDR3 is 12 residues. V lost 3 bases and J 8 bases, leaving 5 bases between the germline ends. Germline V gene lookup returns CDR1 MNHEY and CDR2 SMNVEV (reference sequence). The CDR3 loop is CASSFGHSPLHF. DNA for the CDR3: TGTGCCAGCAGTTTTGGGCATTCACCCCTCCACTTT.